What follows are 28 T cell receptor beta chains derived from one specimen sequenced in a study of OX40 agonist ivuxolimab in advanced cancers. Clones were read by immunoSEQ multiplex PCR, and TCRdb kept only the in-frame ones, dropping some. The sample lists tens of thousands of clones, around 88% seen once, with under 30% in the top ten. Material: CD4+ or CD8+ T cells sorted from blood, obtained in a trial of the OX40 agonist ivuxolimab. These receptors were collected from an adult with an advanced solid tumor such as melanoma, head and neck, liver or kidney cancer.

The chain carries TRBV2 and TRBJ2-6, with 8 bases identical to TRBD1. This CDR3 has 18 residues. CDR1 and CDR2 (germline): SNHLY, FYNNEI. Unmatched junction bases numbered 12, after V lost 7 bases and J lost 1 base. CDR3 protein: CASMTTSNRGSGANVLTF. In DNA, the CDR3 is TGTGCCAGCATGACGACCTCCAACAGGGGGTCTGGGGCCAACGTCCTGACTTTC.

The chain combines TRBV18 with TRBJ2-7, with 9 nucleotides matching TRBD1. Looked up from germline, CDR1 is KGHSH and CDR2 is LQKENI. V lost 3 bases and J lost 0; bases outside the gene matches: 3. The CDR3 is made up of 15 amino acids. The CDR3 protein is CASSPRDRASYEQYF. The CDR3, as DNA: TGTGCCAGCTCACCCCGGGACAGGGCCTCCTACGAGCAGTACTTC. Using reference TRBV18 and TRBJ2-7 for the parts outside the CDR3, the full variable domain is NAGVMQNPRHLVRRRGQEARLRCSPMKGHSHVYWYRQLPEEGLKFMVYLQKENIIDESGMPKERFSAEFPKEGPSILRIQQVVRGDSAAYFCASSPRDRASYEQYFGPGTRLTVT.

This chain links TRBV2 with TRBJ2-1; D gene unclear. V was trimmed by 10 bases and J by 14 bases, leaving 9 bases between them. From germline, CDR1 is SNHLY and CDR2 FYNNEI. CDR3 length equals 8 residues. DNA of the CDR3: TGTGCCACATCAAGCGAGTTCTTC. Translating gives CATSSEFF.

The rearrangement uses TRBV29-1 and TRBJ2-1; D is perhaps TRBD1 (6 bases). The length of the CDR3 is 12 residues. Germline V gene data show CDR1 as SQVTM and CDR2 as ANQGSEA. V was clipped by 3 bases and J by 5 bases, with 8 bases between them. CDR3 in DNA: TGCAGCGTTGAGAGGACAGACAATGAGCAGTTCTTC. Protein product: CSVERTDNEQFF.

This chain connects TRBV7-2 to TRBJ2-5, with unresolved D. This CDR3 comprises 14 residues. The V gene lost 4 bases and the J gene lost 5 bases, with 14 bases spanning the gap. The germline gives CDR1 SGHTA, CDR2 FQGNSA. The CDR3 DNA reads TGTGCCAGCAGCTCGACCCTCTCCCGGGAGACCCAGTACTTC. The encoded protein is CASSSTLSRETQYF. The whole variable domain, remainder taken from reference TRBV7-2 and TRBJ2-5, is GAGVSQSPSNKVTEKGKDVELRCDPISGHTALYWYRQSLGQGLEFLIYFQGNSAPDKSGLPSDRFSAERTGGSVSTLTIQRTQQEDSAVYLCASSSTLSRETQYFGPGTRLLVL.

This chain links TRBV6-5 with TRBJ2-7; 7 bases are shared with TRBD1. The junction had 9 bases not matched to a gene; V was cut back by 6 bases and J by 4 bases. The CDR3 is made up of 14 amino acids. In germline, CDR1 is MNHEY, CDR2 SVGAGI. CDR3 nucleotides: TGTGCCAGCAGCAGAAGACAGGGTAGTTACGAGCAGTACTTC. This encodes CASSRRQGSYEQYF.

The genes are TRBV7-9 and TRBJ2-7, with D possibly being TRBD1 (7 bases). The CDR3 consists of 14 residues. V shed 7 bases and J shed 2 bases, with 15 bases lying between them. Looked up from germline, CDR1 is SEHNR and CDR2 is FQNEAQ (reference sequence). The CDR3 is CASNSRDRAYEQYF. Written as DNA, the CDR3 is TGTGCCAGCAACTCGCGGGACAGAGCCTACGAGCAGTACTTC.

The rearrangement uses TRBV7-9 and TRBJ2-7; 7 bases line up with TRBD1. The CDR3 sequence is 18 residues long. CDR1 is SEHNR, CDR2 FQNEAQ, per germline (reference sequence). V trimming: 5 bases; J trimming: 5 bases; junction bases outside the gene matches: 21. This chain's CDR3 is CASSDSLTNRGWVHEQYF. CDR3 DNA sequence: TGTGCCAGCAGCGACTCGCTGACTAACAGGGGCTGGGTCCACGAGCAGTACTTC. Full variable domain (remainder filled in from reference TRBV7-9 and TRBJ2-7): DTGVSQNPRHKITKRGQNVTFRCDPISEHNRLYWYRQTLGQGPEFLTYFQNEAQLEKSRLLSDRFSAERPKGSFSTLEIQRTEQGDSAMYLCASSDSLTNRGWVHEQYFGPGTRLTVT.

This clone was counted only a few times. The rearrangement links TRBV7-9 to TRBJ1-4, with TRBD1 matching 10 bases. The CDR3 extends over 16 amino acids. CDR1 and CDR2 (germline): SEHNR, FQNEAQ (reference sequence). V was clipped by 5 bases and J by 2 bases; unmatched bases: 5. In DNA form, the CDR3 reads TGTGCCAGCAGCCCTGACAGGGGGCAGACTAATGAAAAACTGTTTTTT. Translation gives CASSPDRGQTNEKLFF. Full variable domain (remainder filled in from reference TRBV7-9 and TRBJ1-4): DTGVSQNPRHKITKRGQNVTFRCDPISEHNRLYWYRQTLGQGPEFLTYFQNEAQLEKSRLLSDRFSAERPKGSFSTLEIQRTEQGDSAMYLCASSPDRGQTNEKLFFGSGTQLSVL.

The rearrangement links TRBV5-1 to TRBJ2-3; 10 nucleotides match TRBD1. Germline CDR1 and CDR2: SGHRS and YFSETQ. CDR3 length: 14 residues. Trimming cost V 4 bases and J 7 bases; bases outside gene matches: 6. CDR3 sequence: CASSAGTGAYTQYF. CDR3 bases: TGCGCCAGCAGCGCCGGGACAGGGGCCTATACGCAGTATTTT.

V usage is TRBV21-1 and J usage is TRBJ1-4; the table assigns TRBD1, which was not confirmed against the DNA. TRBV21-1 is a listed pseudogene. The CDR3 contains 10 residues. CDR3 region: CASNPGVGHF. The CDR3 coding sequence is TGTGCCAGCAACCCTGGGGTGGGGCATTTT.

This chain connects TRBV7-9 to TRBJ1-1, with a tentative D call TRBD1 (5 bases). Trimming took 2 bases from V and 8 from J, leaving 12 bases between them. From germline, CDR1 is SEHNR and CDR2 FQNEAQ (reference sequence). CDR3 size: 13 residues. This CDR3 reads CASSLRQTREAFF. The DNA of the CDR3 is TGTGCCAGCAGCTTAAGACAGACACGGGAAGCTTTCTTT.

The chain links TRBV7-5 to TRBJ2-3; the table calls TRBD1, which could not be checked here. TRBV7-5 is flagged as a pseudogene. CDR3 length: 14 amino acids. The CDR3 DNA is TGTGCCAGAAGCTTGCCAGGGTCCCCAGATACGCAGTATTTT. Its protein product is CARSLPGSPDTQYF.

J is TRBJ2-7 and V is TRBV6-5, with no clear D. V was shortened by 0 bases and J by 3 bases, with 9 bases between the two germline ends. Germline-derived CDR1 and CDR2 are MNHEY and SVGAGI. The CDR3 length is 14 residues. The CDR3 here is CASSYSTPFYEQYF. Written as DNA, the CDR3 is TGTGCCAGCAGTTACTCGACTCCATTCTACGAGCAGTACTTC.

In this sample, this clone turned up once. The chain carries TRBV5-1 and TRBJ1-2; D uncertain. Per germline, CDR1 SGHRS and CDR2 YFSETQ. Trimming removed 2 bases at V and 4 bases at J, with 9 bases between. The CDR3 has 13 amino acids. CDR3 amino acids: CASSLQILYGYTF. The CDR3 DNA reads as TGCGCCAGCAGCTTACAGATTCTCTATGGCTACACCTTC.

The V and J genes are TRBV5-4 and TRBJ1-1; the D is unclear. This CDR3 has 14 residues. Trimming took off 4 bases at V and 3 bases at J, with 13 bases between the two ends. CDR1 SGHNT and CDR2 YYREEE come from the germline V gene (reference sequence). The CDR3 loop reads CASSGDLGDTEAFF. The CDR3, as DNA: TGTGCCAGCAGCGGGGATCTTGGGGACACTGAAGCTTTCTTT.

The chain is built from TRBV18 and TRBJ2-3; a possible D gene is TRBD1 (5 bases). The CDR3 is 19 residues long. The germline V gene has CDR1 KGHSH and CDR2 LQKENI. The V end lost 0 bases, the J end lost 0 bases, and 19 bases lay between the germline ends. The CDR3 region is CASSPPWRPSRGSTDTQYF. In DNA form, the CDR3 reads TGTGCCAGCTCACCACCCTGGCGGCCATCTAGGGGTAGCACAGATACGCAGTATTTT.

The chain recombines TRBV11-2 with TRBJ2-1; 9 positions match TRBD1. The CDR3 consists of 19 residues. The germline CDR1 and CDR2 sequences are SGHAT and FQNNGV. The V and J ends lost 3 bases and 6 bases, in that order; junction bases with no gene match: 18. The CDR3: CASSFFPWAGQGVVNEQFF. DNA of the CDR3: TGTGCCAGCAGCTTTTTCCCGTGGGCGGGACAGGGAGTGGTCAATGAGCAGTTCTTC.

The gene calls are TRBV4-1 and TRBJ2-7; D might be TRBD2 (5 bases). The CDR3 length is 14 residues. V lost 1 base, J lost 3 bases, and 10 bases lay in between. Germline V gives CDR1 MGHRA, CDR2 YSYEKL. The CDR3 DNA is TGCGCCAGCAGCCAAGTAGCGTGGGACTACGAGCAGTACTTC. Its translation is CASSQVAWDYEQYF.

The chain employs TRBV27 and TRBJ2-7; weak D call: TRBD1 (7 bases). Per the germline V gene, CDR1 is MNHEY and CDR2 is SMNVEV (reference sequence). V lost 1 base and J lost 5, with 12 bases in between. The CDR3 extends over 14 amino acids. CDR3 loop: CASSLFGGGHEQYF. The DNA for the CDR3 is TGTGCCAGCAGTTTATTTGGAGGGGGCCACGAGCAGTACTTC.

The V gene is TRBV7-9, the J gene TRBJ2-1; 13 bases are a match to TRBD2. This CDR3 is 15 amino acids long. With 5 bases clipped from V and 9 bases from J, the junction kept 7 bases outside the gene matches. Germline V CDR1 and CDR2: SEHNR, FQNEAQ (reference sequence). The CDR3 sequence is CASSPRLAGGSEQFF. CDR3 DNA sequence: TGTGCCAGCAGCCCCCGACTAGCGGGAGGCAGTGAGCAGTTCTTC.

V is TRBV7-6 and J is TRBJ2-7; 8 bases map to TRBD2. The CDR3 runs 15 residues. The germline V gene encodes CDR1 SGHVS and CDR2 FNYEAQ. After removal of 5 bases from V and 0 bases from J, the junction contained 6 bases not matched to a gene. The CDR3 nucleotides are TGTGCCAGCAGCCCCACGAGCGGGAGCTCCTACGAGCAGTACTTC. It specifies CASSPTSGSSYEQYF. Full variable domain (remainder filled in from reference TRBV7-6 and TRBJ2-7): GAGVSQSPRYKVTKRGQDVALRCDPISGHVSLYWYRQALGQGPEFLTYFNYEAQQDKSGLPNDRFSAERPEGSISTLTIQRTEQRDSAMYRCASSPTSGSSYEQYFGPGTRLTVT.

This sequence joins TRBV7-2 and TRBJ2-4; TRBD2 is a possible D gene (6 bases). The V gene lost 1 base and the J gene lost 1 base, with 20 bases spanning the gap. Germline V lookup: CDR1 SGHTA, CDR2 FQGNSA. The CDR3 loop spans 19 amino acids. CDR3 DNA: TGTGCCAGCAGCTTAGTTGTAGCGGTCTTCCCGGGGGCCAAAAACATTCAGTACTTC. This sequence encodes CASSLVVAVFPGAKNIQYF.

The J gene is TRBJ2-7, the V gene TRBV5-1; no reliable D call. The CDR3 runs 11 residues. Germline loops: CDR1 SGHRS, CDR2 YFSETQ. V dropped 6 bases and J dropped 4 bases, with 8 bases sitting between them. For the CDR3, the DNA is TGCGCCAGCACGACCGGTTACGAGCAGTACTTC. Its translation: CASTTGYEQYF.

The J gene is TRBJ2-3, the V gene TRBV10-1; 8 nucleotides match TRBD1. CDR1 and CDR2 from the germline V gene are WNHNN and SYGVQD (reference sequence). This CDR3 contains 15 residues. Trimming at V came to 8 bases and at J to 4 bases, leaving 11 bases not matched to a gene. The CDR3 protein is CASGQTGALPDTQYF. The DNA for the CDR3 is TGCGCCAGCGGACAGACAGGGGCCCTCCCAGATACGCAGTATTTT.

V and J are TRBV5-6 and TRBJ1-6; no clear D gene. The CDR3 has 14 residues. Germline CDR1 reads SGHDT; CDR2 reads YYEEEE. With 1 base removed from V and 5 bases from J, the gap between germline ends came to 7 bases. CDR3 loop: CASSLNQDNSPLHF. CDR3 bases: TGTGCCAGCAGCTTGAATCAGGATAATTCACCCCTCCACTTT.

The rearrangement joins TRBV10-3 to TRBJ1-2, with D maybe TRBD1 (6 bases). Trimming removed 4 bases at V and 7 bases at J, with 10 bases between. CDR1 and CDR2 from the germline V gene are ENHRY and SYGVKD. The CDR3 has 12 residues. The CDR3 DNA reads TGTGCCATCAGTGCAGGGGCTTTTGGCTACACCTTC. Translation: CAISAGAFGYTF.

This clone was found once. The gene calls are TRBV29-1 and TRBJ2-7; TRBD1 aligns across 8 bases. The germline V gene has CDR1 SQVTM and CDR2 ANQGSEA. This CDR3 comprises 13 residues. V shed 7 bases, J shed 0 bases, and the junction held 5 bases outside the gene matches. The CDR3 region has the DNA TGCAGCGCTCGGGACAGGAGCTCCTACGAGCAGTACTTC. Translating gives CSARDRSSYEQYF.